This TCR beta chain is drawn from a study of cytomegalovirus exposure and HLA in healthy donors (dated by TCRdb to the late 2010s). General notes on the study: An earlier analysis of several hundred of the donors reported 250 to 300 Gb of sequence data and some 120 million unique TCR beta sequences from roughly 180 million T cells. About 300 gigabases of sequencing data and tens of millions of unique TCR sequences were included in an early release covering about 620 HLA-typed donors. The genetic ancestry cluster associated with self-reported Caucasian donors included 81% of the roughly 400 genotyped donors. The study aimed to test whether signatures of past pathogen exposure could be identified by cataloging public T cell receptors. The study profiled the T cell repertoires of around 700 subjects by immunosequencing and related them to cytomegalovirus serostatus. A separate validation cohort of more than 100 different subjects was used in addition to the roughly 720-subject first cohort. To predict cytomegalovirus infection status, the study combined high-throughput TCR immunosequencing, statistical association of individual TCRs with disease status, and machine learning. In a later analysis, previously published TCR beta repertoires from several hundred donors were re-analyzed and high-resolution HLA genotyping was added so that TCR occurrence patterns could be studied. Rather than using new phenotypic data, the later analysis identified candidate immune exposures from TCR beta sequences and from how often those sequences occurred across donors. To decide whether each TCR beta V gene segment behaved as functional or pseudogenic, an earlier analysis of some 600 of the donors relied on high-throughput TCR beta sequencing. Donor age, sex, ethnicity and CMV serostatus were collected together with the repertoire data. Genome-wide SNP genotypes for about 65% of the roughly 700 donors were used in a later genetic analysis, which treated that subset as a discovery cohort. All discovery cohort repertoires had been generated on a single sequencing platform. Class I and class II HLA loci were covered by the typing at four-digit resolution. Typing coverage differed by locus: A, B, C, DRB1 and DQB1 were typed in roughly 629-640 donors, DQA1 in about 560, DPA1 in 600 to 610, and DPB1 in approximately 450. About five DR-DQ haplotypes were treated as single units for association and clustering because of strong linkage in the cohort. Among 398 genotyped donors of the cohort, an average of around 240,000 unique TCR beta nucleotide sequences were sequenced per donor, roughly a sixth of them non-productive.

Libraries came from the immunoSEQ multiplex PCR assay. The multiplex PCR relied on a mix of 60 forward primers for TCR Vbeta segments and 13 reverse primers for TCR Jbeta segments. Amplification of the CDR3 region of rearranged TCR beta genes was performed with a multiplex PCR assay on genomic DNA. On the Illumina HiSeq System, the amplified TCR beta libraries were sequenced as 87-base-pair reads. From the authors' description of their analysis: A later analysis tallied some 79 million unique TCR beta chains across the 550 to 850 repertoires, and about 10 million of those chains were shared by two or more donors. To remove PCR and sequencing errors, raw reads were error-corrected and collapsed into unique sequences using a nearest-neighbor algorithm that merged closely related sequences. V, D and J gene segments were assigned by aligning CDR3 sequences to IMGT reference sequences. Each retained sequence needed at least a six-nucleotide match to both a V gene segment and a J gene segment. Rearrangements were called productive when the CDR3 lacked stop codons and stayed in frame with V and J; all others were non-productive. CDR3 was defined by IMGT convention, running from the second conserved V-encoded cysteine to the conserved J-encoded phenylalanine. Sequences without an unambiguous match to a single V gene segment were excluded from the earlier analysis of over 500 of the donors. An earlier analysis of 587 of the donors called V segments functional above 56.7% productive rearrangements and segregating when the between-donor standard deviation exceeded 5%. A statistical classification framework was built to diagnose cytomegalovirus status from the catalog of TCR beta chain sequences. In a later analysis, TCR nucleotide sequences were compared against IMGT/GENE-DB human TR gene sequences so that V and J genes could be assigned. A later analysis assigned CDR3 sequences and most-parsimonious VDJ recombination scenarios with the TCRdist pipeline. In a later analysis, each TCR beta chain was defined by its CDR3 amino acid sequence together with its V-gene family, and reads lacking a unique V-gene family were excluded. To address suspected cross-contamination and a sequencing artifact, a later analysis removed over 500 highly shared, low-generation-probability nucleotide sequences. For each public chain, a later analysis derived a clonal expansion index from normalized ranks of inferred template counts within each repertoire. Generation probabilities in a later analysis came from a VDJ recombination model fitted to out-of-frame rearrangements, and those results were checked against IGoR. Hypergeometric tests were used in a later analysis to score TCR-TCR, TCR-HLA and TCR-CMV co-occurrence, with a repertoire-size bias correction applied to the TCR pairs. A later analysis estimated false discovery rates by permuting HLA or CMV assignments 20 times. In a later analysis, co-occurring TCRs were grouped using DBSCAN, and TCRdist sequence similarity was added for clustering within HLA-allele-positive subsets. For co-occurrence clustering, repertoires with fewer than 30,000 or more than 120,000 public chains were excluded, along with 4 to 6 repertoires with anomalous nucleotide sharing. TCRdb limited this immuneACCESS table to in-frame rearrangements with V and J called. A share of clones is missing; checked studies link under half to unresolved V genes, and the rest is unexplained. V, J and clone size derive from that table, while D and trimming were established from the DNA sequence. This sample gives about 140,000 clones in total; roughly 80% of them show up just once. 1.6% of the sample is taken by the ten largest.

Overall results and qualifications from the work: A later analysis associated 16,951 TCR beta sequences with specific HLA alleles at a false discovery rate of 0.05. In a later analysis, several top co-occurrence clusters were reported to appear linked to parvovirus B19, influenza, CMV and Epstein-Barr virus. The authors suggested that the approach could potentially be extended to other disease states and immunological phenotypes. The sequencing pipeline was judged likely to have produced a cluster of highly shared sequence variants as a technical artifact. While some public TCRs were present in many individuals, most TCR sequences turned up only very rarely across donors. In the study, about 150 TCR beta chains were listed as associated with cytomegalovirus. A further reported finding was that TCR beta sequences accurately predicted the HLA-A and HLA-B alleles for most subjects in the first cohort. Roughly uniform sequencing depth across donors was assumed in presence/absence analyses, although this assumption may not hold. Only TCR beta chains were sequenced in this cohort, and the absence of alpha or paired-chain data limited detectable features. HLA typing was unavailable for some donors at each locus, so association tests used only the typed subset. According to a later analysis, TCR association rates differed among HLA loci, with DRB1 alleles showing the most associated TCRs and HLA-C alleles showing the fewest. Most CMV-associated TCR beta chains appeared to be HLA-restricted in a later analysis, and the HLA associations seemed to be driven largely by CMV exposure. An association between a missense DCLRE1C variant and V-gene and J-gene trimming of TCR beta chains was found in a later genetic analysis and replicated in an independent cohort. Approximately 16 rarely observed V segments, including chromosome 9 orphons, were excluded from the earlier analysis of about 600 of the donors because counts were too low. An earlier analysis of roughly 570 of the donors showed that most TCR beta V segments appeared in productive rearrangements either about 87% or about 30% of the time, which broadly matched IMGT annotations. A later genetic analysis reported fewer N-insertions in productive TCRs among donors in an Asian-associated ancestry cluster than the approximately 700-donor mean. Three of the identified cytomegalovirus-associated TCR beta chains were confirmed in vitro to be specific for cytomegalovirus antigens. In a later analysis, HLA-associated TCR beta chains showed more clonal expansion and lower generation probabilities than non-associated chains that were equally common. Linkage disequilibrium might explain the correlated functional status among segregating V segments, but an unknown experimental factor could not be ruled out. The classifier was reported to diagnose cytomegalovirus status with high specificity and sensitivity in both the original and validation cohorts. Immune exposure information for the cohort was limited to CMV serostatus. When HLA alleles, especially DR and DQ, strongly co-occurred, attributing TCR associations to individual alleles was difficult.

As concerns this clone: This clone's antigen is unknown. One base away there is no much larger clone; base qualities are not given.

The cohort was made up of roughly 670 healthy bone marrow donors. At the time of sampling, all cohort members were nominally healthy, though unrecorded immune exposures were likely present. The donor was CMV seronegative and belonged to the group of over 300 seronegative cohort members. Each donor provided a peripheral blood sample, and peripheral blood mononuclear cells were used for TCR beta sequencing. The Qiagen DNeasy Blood Extraction Kit was used to extract genomic DNA from the blood cell samples. Sequencing was performed on PBMCs. The TCR comes from a female donor in good health and CMV-seronegative.

The nucleotides read TGTGCCAGCAGCCAAGAACAGGGCGACTACGAGCAGTACTTC. It is translated as CASSQEQGDYEQYF. The chain joins TRBV4-2 to TRBJ2-7; the D segment could be TRBD1, given 6 matching bases. From the cysteine up to the phenylalanine, the CDR3 has a length of 14 residues. CDR3 DNA is the only sequence kept; it has 42 bases, read in frame from the first base. Between the V and J ends, shortened by 0 bases and 3 bases respectively, the junction contains 9 bases. According to the germline V gene, CDR1 reads LGHNA and CDR2 reads YNFKEQ.